The 17 T cell receptor beta chains below were found in one sample sequenced in a study of blood T cell repertoires in COVID-19 (dated by TCRdb to the early 2020s). Library preparation employed the immunoSEQ multiplex PCR assay. What TCRdb holds here is the immuneACCESS table cut down to in-frame rearrangements. Part of the clones is not present; checked against another copy, under half of the missing clones reflect an unresolved V gene, and the others are unexplained. In all, the sample holds around 260,000 clones, and around nine tenths of those were seen once. The biggest ten clones account for about 0.94% of the sample. The sequenced material came from peripheral blood. Receptors were obtained from a woman in her forties who had recovered from COVID-19.

The rearrangement links TRBV28 to TRBJ2-1; 12 nucleotides align to TRBD2. This CDR3 region has 16 residues. Unmatched junction bases numbered 4, after V lost 3 bases and J lost 4 bases. CDR1 is MDHEN and CDR2 is SYDVKM in the germline V gene. The DNA for the CDR3 is TGTGCCAGCAGTTTTAGAGGACTAGCGGGGTACAATGAGCAGTTCTTC. Translated: CASSFRGLAGYNEQFF.

The chain links TRBV19 to TRBJ2-7; D is unclear. The CDR3 extends over 11 amino acids. V shed 8 bases and J shed 3 bases, with 8 bases lying between them. From germline, CDR1 is LNHDA and CDR2 SQIVND (reference sequence). CDR3 amino acids: CASEIIYEQYF. The CDR3, as DNA: TGTGCCAGTGAGATTATCTACGAGCAGTACTTC.

The rearrangement uses TRBV4-2 and TRBJ2-5, with 7 bases matching TRBD2. Trimming took 0 bases from V and 5 from J; bases not matched to a gene: 6. The CDR3 covers 15 residues. Germline loops: CDR1 LGHNA, CDR2 YNFKEQ. The CDR3 DNA reads TGTGCCAGCAGCCAAGATGAACTAGCGAAGGAGACCCAGTACTTC. Translated, it gives CASSQDELAKETQYF.

This clone was found once. This chain links TRBV28 with TRBJ1-2; D perhaps matches TRBD1 (5 bases). Germline CDR1 and CDR2: MDHEN and SYDVKM. V shed 6 bases and J shed 13 bases, with 21 bases lying between them. The CDR3 is made up of 13 amino acids. DNA of the CDR3: TGTGCCAGCAGCCTGTCGGGGGGATTACAGCTCACCTTC. It is translated as CASSLSGGLQLTF.

The chain carries TRBV19 and TRBJ2-3, with TRBD2 matching 16 bases. Losses at the gene ends were 3 bases for V and 5 bases for J; bases not matched to a gene: 8. The CDR3 runs to 18 residues. The germline gives CDR1 LNHDA, CDR2 SQIVND (reference sequence). The DNA for the CDR3 is TGTGCCAGTAGTATGGGGACTAGCGGGAGGGCCGCGATAGATACGCAGTATTTT. Encoded protein: CASSMGTSGRAAIDTQYF.

Written as DNA, the CDR3 is TGTGCCAGCAGCGAACTAGCGGAGACCTTCACCGGGGAGCTGTTTTTT. Encoded protein: CASSELAETFTGELFF. The rearrangement links TRBV9 to TRBJ2-2; 8 bases line up with TRBD2. With 3 bases clipped from V and 4 bases from J, the junction kept 8 bases outside the gene matches. Germline V gene sequence: CDR1 SGDLS, CDR2 YYNGEE. The CDR3 runs to 16 residues.

The chain recombines TRBV7-7 with TRBJ1-1; D is undetermined. Trimming left V 2 bases short and J 0 bases short, with 10 bases between. From germline, CDR1 is SSHAT and CDR2 FNYEAQ (reference sequence). This CDR3 region has 15 residues. CDR3 sequence: CASSLNSPMNTEAFF. CDR3 coding DNA: TGTGCCAGCAGCTTAAATAGCCCGATGAACACTGAAGCTTTCTTT.

DNA for the CDR3: TGTGCTAGTGGTTTGGCCCCCGCCATAGGGGGCTACGAGCAGTACTTC. Protein sequence: CASGLAPAIGGYEQYF. The chain combines TRBV12-5 with TRBJ2-7; tentatively, D is TRBD1 (6 bases). The CDR3 is 16 amino acids. With 1 base removed from V and 3 bases from J, the gap between germline ends came to 16 bases. Germline loops: CDR1 LGHNT, CDR2 FRNRAP.

The chain employs TRBV5-1 and TRBJ2-1; a possible D gene is TRBD2 (5 bases). Germline V gives CDR1 SGHRS, CDR2 YFSETQ. The CDR3 loop spans 14 amino acids. Trimming took 0 bases from V and 6 from J, leaving 10 bases between them. The DNA for the CDR3 is TGCGCCAGCAGCTTGGCTGGACTGCTCAATGAGCAGTTCTTC. Protein product: CASSLAGLLNEQFF.

The chain couples TRBV30 to TRBJ2-2; 9 bases are a match to TRBD1. This CDR3 has 17 residues. Germline loops: CDR1 GTSNPN, CDR2 SVGIG (reference sequence). Trimming took 3 bases from V and 5 from J; bases not matched to a gene: 13. CDR3 coding DNA: TGTGCCTGGAGAAGAGCCCAGGGACAGGGAGATACCGGGGAGCTGTTTTTT. Translation: CAWRRAQGQGDTGELFF.

This clone was observed a single time. The V and J genes are TRBV12-3 or TRBV12-4 and TRBJ1-1; D call uncertain. CDR3 length equals 13 residues. With 6 bases removed from V and 11 bases from J, the gap between germline ends came to 19 bases. In nucleotides, the CDR3 is TGTGCCAGCAGATCCCTCGGCGGACTGGAGGCTTTCTTT. This encodes CASRSLGGLEAFF.

This sequence joins TRBV2 and TRBJ2-5, with 9 nucleotides matching TRBD2. The CDR3 has 14 residues. J gave up 5 bases and V 5 bases, and 6 bases lay outside the gene matches. In germline, CDR1 is SNHLY, CDR2 FYNNEI. CDR3 residues: CASSSISGSETQYF. CDR3 bases: TGTGCCAGCAGTTCAATTAGCGGGAGCGAGACCCAGTACTTC.

This clone was detected only a few times. The J gene is TRBJ1-1, the V gene TRBV4-2; 7 positions agree with TRBD1. The CDR3 runs to 15 residues. The ends lost 3 bases at V and 1 base at J; junction bases unmatched: 5. Germline V gene data show CDR1 as LGHNA and CDR2 as YNFKEQ. CDR3 region: CASSQADRPNTEAFF. CDR3 sequence (DNA): TGTGCCAGCAGCCAGGCGGACAGGCCGAACACTGAAGCTTTCTTT.

This chain joins TRBV7-9 and TRBJ2-5, with a tentative D call TRBD1 (5 bases). Trimming left V 6 bases short and J 2 bases short, with 10 bases between. Germline values: CDR1 SEHNR, CDR2 FQNEAQ (reference sequence). The CDR3 is 13 amino acids. This CDR3 is CASRGPIQETQYF. The CDR3 DNA sequence: TGTGCCAGCAGGGGGCCAATACAAGAGACCCAGTACTTC.

This clone occurred a few times. The chain combines TRBV7-6 with TRBJ2-2; 7 positions match TRBD1. The CDR3 runs 15 residues. Trimming at V came to 5 bases and at J to 6 bases, leaving 9 bases not matched to a gene. Germline CDR1 is SGHVS and CDR2 is FNYEAQ. CDR3 sequence reads: CASSPAGRGSGELFF. CDR3 nucleotides: TGTGCCAGCAGCCCAGCAGGCAGGGGGTCCGGGGAGCTGTTTTTT.

In regard to this clone: This sample also contains other DNA sequences that code for the same CDR3. The chain employs TRBV7-3 and TRBJ2-3, with 9 positions matching TRBD1. Germline V gene sequence: CDR1 SGHTA, CDR2 FQGTGA. The CDR3 sequence is 15 residues long. J gave up 3 bases and V 2 bases, and 3 bases lay outside the gene matches. The CDR3 loop is CASSLGQGTTDTQYF. CDR3 DNA: TGTGCCAGCAGCTTAGGACAGGGGACGACAGATACGCAGTATTTT.

The DNA for the CDR3 is TGTGCCAGCAGTACGACAGGGTTAGCCAAAAACATTCAGTACTTC. Protein: CASSTTGLAKNIQYF. The chain has TRBV27 and TRBJ2-4; TRBD1 matches 7 bases. The CDR3 totals 15 residues. Germline values: CDR1 MNHEY, CDR2 SMNVEV (reference sequence). V was clipped by 5 bases and J by 0 bases; unmatched bases: 4.